One sample yielded the 17 T cell receptor beta chains listed below, sequenced in a study of T cell clonality in common variable immunodeficiency. Assay: immunoSEQ multiplex PCR; the TCRdb copy retains only in-frame clones and omits some. The table lists around 17,000 clones, with no singletons. No antigens are known for them. Whole-study findings and limits: Common variable immunodeficiency TCR beta sequences reportedly had fewer deletions and N-nucleotide insertions.

Sequencing was done on a sample of peripheral blood mononuclear cells. Receptor source: a human donor with common variable immunodeficiency.

This clone appeared many times. The read gets to within 3 residues of the CDR3 end, and the germline J gene fills in the rest. The V gene is TRBV19, the J gene TRBJ2-3, with a possible D match to TRBD2 (5 bases). The CDR3 has 13 residues. The germline V and J ends were trimmed by 7 bases and 5 bases, with 13 bases remaining between them. Germline V gene lookup returns CDR1 LNHDA and CDR2 SQIVND (reference sequence). The chain's CDR3 is CASTARVGDTQYF. Incomplete CDR3 DNA: TGTGCCAGTACCGCGAGGGTGGGAGATACG.

As regards this clone: The read comes to an end 3 residues before the CDR3 does, leaving the germline J gene to fill in the end. The genes are TRBV7-2 and TRBJ2-7, with 7 bases fitting TRBD1. This CDR3 region has 14 residues. Germline V gives CDR1 SGHTA, CDR2 FQGNSA. V shed 5 bases and J 2 bases; nucleotides not matched to a gene: 6. The sequenced part of the CDR3 DNA is TGTGCCAGCAGCGCATCACAGGGGCCCTACGAG. It codes for CASSASQGPYE. In full, the CDR3 reads CASSASQGPYEQYF.

This clone appeared many times. The read gets to within 3 residues of the CDR3 end, and the germline J gene fills in the rest. The rearrangement links TRBV28 to TRBJ1-2; a weak D match, TRBD1 (6 bases). The V and J ends lost 6 bases and 5 bases respectively, with 19 bases between them. CDR1 is MDHEN and CDR2 is SYDVKM in the germline V gene. CDR3 length: 15 amino acids. The CDR3 DNA, read in part, is TGTGCCAGCAGACAAGGGACACCGATCGGGTATGGC. Amino acid sequence: CASRQGTPIGYG. The CDR3 in full is CASRQGTPIGYGYTF.

The table lists this clone with a few counts. The sequence runs out 3 residues before the end of the CDR3; the remainder is reconstructed from the germline J gene. The J gene is TRBJ2-1, the V gene TRBV18; D could derive from TRBD1 or TRBD2 (6 bases each). Trimming shortened V by 2 bases and J by 0 bases, and 8 bases separated the two germline ends. Germline V gives CDR1 KGHSH, CDR2 LQKENI. This CDR3 comprises 15 residues. The sequenced CDR3 bases are TGTGCCAGCTCACCAGGAGGGGGCTCCTACAATGAG. This translates into CASSPGGGSYNE. The whole CDR3 sequence reads CASSPGGGSYNEQFF.

This clone came up a few times. The CDR3 end is not reached by the read, which stops 3 residues before it; the germline J gene fills it in. This rearrangement joins TRBV6-1 to TRBJ2-7, with D hard to call. V shed 1 base and J shed 2 bases, with 9 bases lying between them. CDR3 length: 14 residues. Germline CDR1 and CDR2: MNHNS and SASEGT. Partial CDR3 DNA: TGTGCCAGCAGTGAAGAGTACTCCCCCTACGAG. It encodes CASSEEYSPYE. The entire CDR3 is CASSEEYSPYEQYF.

This clone was recorded many times. CDR3 sequence: CASRSTVPRGTQYF. The covered CDR3 bases are TGTGCCAGTAGGAGCACTGTACCTCGGGGGACC. The chain is built from TRBV2 and TRBJ2-5; the D gene is possibly TRBD2 (5 bases). The CDR3 extends 3 residues past the end of the read, so its final part is completed from the germline J gene. The germline gives CDR1 SNHLY, CDR2 FYNNEI. This CDR3 comprises 14 residues. Trimming cost V 9 bases and J 7 bases, with 21 bases left between them. Drawing the rest from reference TRBV2 and TRBJ2-5, the complete variable domain is EPEVTQTPSHQVTQMGQEVILRCVPISNHLYFYWYRQILGQKVEFLVSFYNNEISEKSEIFDDQFSVERPDGSNFTLKIRSTKLEDSAMYFCASRSTVPRGTQYFGPGTRLLVL.

This clone has only a few counts. The observed sequence ends 3 residues before the CDR3 terminus, with the missing tail filled in from the germline J gene. The rearrangement uses TRBV19 and TRBJ2-2; no clear D gene. This CDR3 is 16 amino acids long. V lost 3 bases, J lost 0 bases, and 11 bases lay in between. From germline, CDR1 is LNHDA and CDR2 SQIVND (reference sequence). The CDR3 reads CASSMYGGSNTGELFF. CDR3 bases read: TGTGCCAGTAGTATGTACGGCGGTTCGAACACCGGGGAG.

This clone was seen at least ten times. Read coverage stops 3 residues before the CDR3 terminus; the germline J gene supplies the remainder. V usage is TRBV19 and J usage is TRBJ1-1, with 10 bases that match TRBD1. The CDR3 loop spans 13 amino acids. The V and J ends lost 6 bases and 2 bases, in that order; junction bases with no gene match: 0. Germline CDR1 is LNHDA and CDR2 is SQIVND (reference sequence). The CDR3 region is CASRTGGNTEAFF. Partial CDR3 DNA: TGTGCCAGTAGGACAGGGGGCAACACTGAA. Drawing the rest from reference TRBV19 and TRBJ1-1, the complete variable domain is DGGITQSPKYLFRKEGQNVTLSCEQNLNHDAMYWYRQDPGQGLRLIYYSQIVNDFQKGDIAEGYSVSREKKESFPLTVTSAQKNPTAFYLCASRTGGNTEAFFGQGTRLTVV.

This clone has a count of ten or more. The sequence runs out 3 residues before the end of the CDR3; the remainder is reconstructed from the germline J gene. V is TRBV29-1 and J is TRBJ1-1; 7 nucleotides match TRBD1. Germline V gene data show CDR1 as SQVTM and CDR2 as ANQGSEA. Trimming removed 7 bases from V and 1 base from J; junction bases left unmatched: 6. There are 13 residues in the CDR3. CDR3 bases read: TGCAGCGGTGGGCAGGGGGAGAACACTGAA. Encoded protein: CSGGQGENTE. The complete CDR3 protein is CSGGQGENTEAFF.

This clone was seen many times. The read gets to within 3 residues of the CDR3 end, and the germline J gene fills in the rest. This chain joins TRBV2 and TRBJ1-5; unclear D gene. CDR1 SNHLY and CDR2 FYNNEI come from the germline V gene. Between the trimmed V and J ends, which lost 2 bases and 4 bases, there was a span of 15 bases. The CDR3 consists of 16 residues. The sequenced part of the CDR3 DNA is TGTGCCAGCAGTGAACGTGGTTGGGCAGCTAATCAGCCC. It specifies CASSERGWAANQP. The whole CDR3 is CASSERGWAANQPQHF.

The table lists this clone with a few counts. Read data end 3 residues before the CDR3 end; the end is taken from the germline J gene. This rearrangement joins TRBV7-9 to TRBJ2-5; D perhaps matches TRBD2 (6 bases). The CDR3 has 15 amino acids. The V and J ends lost 1 base and 3 bases respectively, with 12 bases between them. Germline CDR1 reads SEHNR; CDR2 reads FQNEAQ (reference sequence). The CDR3 sequence: CASSLVWASEETQYF. The part of the CDR3 DNA that was read is TGTGCCAGCAGCTTAGTCTGGGCTAGCGAAGAGACC.

This clone occurred many times. Read coverage stops 3 residues before the CDR3 terminus; the germline J gene supplies the remainder. The rearrangement joins TRBV5-5 to TRBJ1-2; TRBD1 matches 8 bases. Germline V lookup: CDR1 SGHKS, CDR2 YYEKEE (reference sequence). This CDR3 is built from 14 residues. The ends lost 4 bases at V and 2 bases at J; junction bases unmatched: 4. The sequenced part of the CDR3 DNA is TGTGCCAGCAGCAACGGACAGGGAAACTATGGC. Translated: CASSNGQGNYG. The full CDR3 protein reads CASSNGQGNYGYTF.

In its sample, this clone was seen many times. Read sequence stops 3 residues before the CDR3 end, and the germline J gene provides the missing end. This rearrangement joins TRBV6-2 or TRBV6-3 to TRBJ2-1; 7 nucleotides agree with TRBD2. This CDR3 contains 15 residues. Trimming cost V 5 bases and J 1 base; bases outside gene matches: 5. Germline loops: CDR1 MNHEY, CDR2 SVGEGT. CDR3 DNA (partial): TGTGCCAGCAGTCCGACTAGCCAATCCTACAATGAG. Amino acid sequence: CASSPTSQSYNE. The whole CDR3 protein is CASSPTSQSYNEQFF.

This clone was counted only a few times. The CDR3 is cut off 3 residues early in the read; its end comes from the germline J gene. The V gene is TRBV18, the J gene TRBJ1-1; no definite D call. Germline V gene sequence: CDR1 KGHSH, CDR2 LQKENI. Trimming cost V 3 bases and J 4 bases, with 3 bases left between them. The CDR3 runs to 11 residues. The CDR3 spells CASSPGTEAFF. The part of the CDR3 DNA that was read is TGTGCCAGCTCACCCGGCACTGAA.

About this clone: Read data end 3 residues before the CDR3 end; the end is taken from the germline J gene. The chain is built from TRBV7-3 and TRBJ2-3; D possibly corresponds to TRBD2 (6 bases). Germline V gene lookup returns CDR1 SGHTA and CDR2 FQGTGA. The CDR3 runs to 16 residues. Trimming removed 0 bases at V and 3 bases at J, with 13 bases between. The part of the CDR3 DNA that was read is TGTGCCAGCAGCTTAACAGTAGAGACTAGGACAGATACG. Protein sequence: CASSLTVETRTDT. The complete CDR3 sequence is CASSLTVETRTDTQYF.

In this sample, this clone is medium-sized. The read ends 3 residues shy of where the CDR3 ends; the end is completed using the germline J gene. The J gene is TRBJ2-1, the V gene TRBV18; tentatively, D is TRBD2 (5 bases). The CDR3 spans 13 residues. The V end was cut by 2 bases, the J end by 8 bases, with 10 bases between. CDR1 and CDR2 (germline): KGHSH, LQKENI. CDR3 DNA (partial): TGTGCCAGCTCACCAGCCCTAGCTGATGAG. Residues: CASSPALADE. The whole CDR3 protein reads CASSPALADEQFF.

The part of the CDR3 DNA that was read is TGTGCCAGCAGCCCCCGCGGGACAGGGGCCTCACCC. This encodes CASSPRGTGASP. The full CDR3 protein is CASSPRGTGASPLHF. This chain links TRBV2 with TRBJ1-6; 10 bases map to TRBD1. The CDR3 end is not reached by the read, which stops 3 residues before it; the germline J gene fills it in. The CDR3 has 15 residues. CDR1 SNHLY and CDR2 FYNNEI come from the germline V gene. Trimming at V came to 6 bases and at J to 10 bases, leaving 9 bases not matched to a gene.